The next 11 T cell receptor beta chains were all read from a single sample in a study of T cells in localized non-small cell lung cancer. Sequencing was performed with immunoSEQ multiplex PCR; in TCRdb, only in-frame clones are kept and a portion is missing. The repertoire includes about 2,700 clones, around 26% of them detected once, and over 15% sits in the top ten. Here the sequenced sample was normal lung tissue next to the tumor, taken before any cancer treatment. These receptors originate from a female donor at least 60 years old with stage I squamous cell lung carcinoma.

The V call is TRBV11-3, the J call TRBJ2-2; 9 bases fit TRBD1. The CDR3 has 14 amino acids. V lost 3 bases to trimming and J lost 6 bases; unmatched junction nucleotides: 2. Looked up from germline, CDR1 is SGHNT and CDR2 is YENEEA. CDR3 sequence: CASSLDRGSGELFF. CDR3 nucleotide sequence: TGTGCCAGCAGCTTGGACAGGGGTTCCGGGGAGCTGTTTTTT.

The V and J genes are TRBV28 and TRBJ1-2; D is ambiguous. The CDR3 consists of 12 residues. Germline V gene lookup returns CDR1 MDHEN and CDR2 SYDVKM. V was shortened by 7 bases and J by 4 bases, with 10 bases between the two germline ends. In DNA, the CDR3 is TGTGCCAGCATGACCAGTATCTATGGCTACACCTTC. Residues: CASMTSIYGYTF.

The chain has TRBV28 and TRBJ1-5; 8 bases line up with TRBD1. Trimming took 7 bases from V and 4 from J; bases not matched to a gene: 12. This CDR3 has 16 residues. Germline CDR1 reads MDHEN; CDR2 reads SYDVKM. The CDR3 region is CASIFMGYRGNQPQHF. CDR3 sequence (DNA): TGTGCCAGCATTTTTATGGGATACAGGGGGAATCAGCCCCAGCATTTT.

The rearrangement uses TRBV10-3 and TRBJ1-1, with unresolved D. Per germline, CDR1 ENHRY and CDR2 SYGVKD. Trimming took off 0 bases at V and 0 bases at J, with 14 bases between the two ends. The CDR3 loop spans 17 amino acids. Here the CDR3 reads CAISESLGEDVNTEAFF. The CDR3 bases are TGTGCCATCAGTGAGTCACTGGGTGAAGACGTGAACACTGAAGCTTTCTTT.

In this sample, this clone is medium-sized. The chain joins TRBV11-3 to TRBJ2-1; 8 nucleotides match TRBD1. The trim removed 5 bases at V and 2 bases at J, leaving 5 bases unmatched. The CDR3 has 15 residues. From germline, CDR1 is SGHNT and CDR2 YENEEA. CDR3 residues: CASSLGQEAYNEQFF. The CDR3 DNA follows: TGTGCCAGCAGCCTGGGACAGGAAGCCTACAATGAGCAGTTCTTC.

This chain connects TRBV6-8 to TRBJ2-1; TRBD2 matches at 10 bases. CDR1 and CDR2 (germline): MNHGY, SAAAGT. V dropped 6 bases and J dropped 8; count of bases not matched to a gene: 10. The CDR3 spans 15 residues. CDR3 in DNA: TGTGCCAGCAGCGACCCGGGACTAGCGTTCGATGAGCAGTTCTTC. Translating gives CASSDPGLAFDEQFF.

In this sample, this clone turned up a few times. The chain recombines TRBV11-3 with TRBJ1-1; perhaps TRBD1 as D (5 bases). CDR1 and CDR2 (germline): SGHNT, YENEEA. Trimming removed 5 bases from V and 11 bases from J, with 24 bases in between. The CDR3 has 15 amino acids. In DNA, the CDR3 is TGTGCCAGCAGCCTTCATCCGGGACTCGCCCTGGGGGCTTTCTTT. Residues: CASSLHPGLALGAFF.

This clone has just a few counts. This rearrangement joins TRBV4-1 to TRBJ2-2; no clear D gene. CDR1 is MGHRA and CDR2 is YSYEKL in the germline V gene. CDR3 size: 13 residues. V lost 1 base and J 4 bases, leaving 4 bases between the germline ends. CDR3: CASSQVVTGELFF. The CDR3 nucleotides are TGCGCCAGCAGCCAAGTTGTCACCGGGGAGCTGTTTTTT.

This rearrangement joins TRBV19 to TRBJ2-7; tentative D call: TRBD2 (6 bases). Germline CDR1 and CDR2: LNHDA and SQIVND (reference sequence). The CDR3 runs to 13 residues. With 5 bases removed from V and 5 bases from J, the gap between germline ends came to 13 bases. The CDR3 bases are TGTGCCAGTAGTCCCAGGGACTGGGACGAGCAGTACTTC. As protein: CASSPRDWDEQYF.

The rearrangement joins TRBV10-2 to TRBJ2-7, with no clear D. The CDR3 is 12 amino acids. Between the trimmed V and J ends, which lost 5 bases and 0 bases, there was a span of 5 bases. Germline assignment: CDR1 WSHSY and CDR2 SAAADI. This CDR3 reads CASSSNSYEQYF. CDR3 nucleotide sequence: TGCGCCAGCAGTTCTAACTCCTACGAGCAGTACTTC.

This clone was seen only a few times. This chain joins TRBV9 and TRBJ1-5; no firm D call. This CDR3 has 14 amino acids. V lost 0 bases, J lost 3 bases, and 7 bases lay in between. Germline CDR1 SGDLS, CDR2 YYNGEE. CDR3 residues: CASSVGGDNQPQHF. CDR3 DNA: TGTGCCAGCAGCGTAGGAGGTGACAATCAGCCCCAGCATTTT.